The source of this T cell receptor beta chain is a study of siplizumab effects on memory and regulatory T cells. With respect to this clone: Antigen specificity is unknown.

Study outcomes and limitations: It was never confirmed that proliferating Tregs from siplizumab cultures were suppressive. Alloreactive sequences that could be traced to unstimulated CD4+ memory cells showed a significant reduction under siplizumab.

The table came from immunoSEQ multiplex PCR; TCRdb's copy has only in-frame clones and leaves some out. The data contain some 62,000 clones, 79% of them singletons. Losses at the gene ends were 1 base for V and 3 bases for J; bases not matched to a gene: 9. This CDR3 is built from 18 residues. The germline gives CDR1 SGHNT, CDR2 YYREEE (reference sequence). Unstimulated naive, memory, effector memory and TEMRA subsets underwent sequencing in a few donor pairs. The specimen sequenced was memory CD4+ T cells sorted from blood. The genes are TRBV5-4 and TRBJ2-6, with 8 bases that match TRBD1. This receptor was identified in a human donor in good health. In DNA form, the CDR3 reads TGTGCCAGCAGCTTGAAATCGCAGGGGGCGAGTGGGGCCAACGTCCTGACTTTC. Its translation is CASSLKSQGASGANVLTF.